The 2 T cell receptor beta chains below come from one sample, sequenced in a study of neurological immune-mediated disorders. TCRdb reprocessed the 5' RACE reads via MiXCR and lists one record per CDR3 protein. The table has 55,000 or so distinct CDR3 sequences, 3% to 4% seen once. Sequences were obtained from CD4+ T cells from blood. The receptor set was obtained from a woman in her forties with multiple sclerosis.

This clonotype showed up many times. The chain recombines TRBV20-1 with TRBJ2-5; 12 bases fit TRBD2. The CDR3 totals 18 residues. Germline loops: CDR1 DFQATT, CDR2 SNEGSKA (reference sequence). V shed 1 base and J 3 bases; nucleotides not matched to a gene: 12. CDR3 protein: CSARVPGRLAGGKETQYF. The CDR3 nucleotides are TGCAGTGCTAGAGTACCTGGTCGGCTAGCGGGGGGGAAAGAGACCCAGTACTTC.

This clonotype was seen at least ten times. Since a much larger clone is just one base distant, this may be a read error. This chain connects TRBV27 to TRBJ2-2; TRBD1 might be the D (6 bases). Germline CDR1 reads MNHEY; CDR2 reads SMNVEV (reference sequence). The CDR3 totals 15 residues. The CDR3 sequence: CANSSIRGFTGELFF. CDR3 DNA: TGTGCCAACAGTTCCATAAGGGGGTTCACCGGGGAGCTGTTTTTT.